This T cell receptor (beta chain) stems from a study of T cells in Graves' hyperthyroidism and ophthalmopathy. Points from the study as a whole: Most thyroid clonotypes with frequency above 0.001 were detected in blood.

The source material, RNA transcripts, was used to amplify TCR beta CDR3 regions. First-round RT-PCR targeting the TCR CDR3 was performed with the HTBI primer set. TCRdb reanalysed the multiplex PCR reads using MiXCR and keeps one entry per CDR3 protein. Of 550,000 to 650,000 distinct CDR3 sequences in the sample, around 15% were seen once. V was clipped by 2 bases and J by 3 bases; unmatched bases: 10. Germline CDR1 KGHSH, CDR2 LQKENI. The CDR3 covers 16 residues. For this clonotype: Its target is unknown.

The specimen sequenced was blood. The V gene is TRBV18, the J gene TRBJ2-7; 7 nucleotides line up with TRBD2. This TCR derives from a woman between 35 and 50 years old with Graves' hyperthyroidism. CDR3 coding DNA: TGTGCCAGCTCACCAAGCCGGGCTAGCGGTTTCTACGAGCAGTACTTC. Protein product: CASSPSRASGFYEQYF.